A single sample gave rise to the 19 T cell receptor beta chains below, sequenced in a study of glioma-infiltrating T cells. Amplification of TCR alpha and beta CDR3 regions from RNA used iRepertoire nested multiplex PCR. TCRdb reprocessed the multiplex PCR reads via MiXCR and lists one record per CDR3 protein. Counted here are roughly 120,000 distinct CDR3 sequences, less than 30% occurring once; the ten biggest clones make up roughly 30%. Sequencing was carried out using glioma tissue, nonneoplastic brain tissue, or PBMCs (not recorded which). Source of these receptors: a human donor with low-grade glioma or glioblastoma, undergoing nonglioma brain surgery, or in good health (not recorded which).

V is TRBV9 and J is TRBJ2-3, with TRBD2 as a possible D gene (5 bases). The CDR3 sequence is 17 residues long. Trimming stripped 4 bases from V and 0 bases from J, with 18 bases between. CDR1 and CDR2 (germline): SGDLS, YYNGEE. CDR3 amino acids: CASSRPHERLSTDTQYF. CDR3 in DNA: TGTGCCAGCAGCAGGCCCCATGAGCGGCTTAGCACAGATACGCAGTATTTT.

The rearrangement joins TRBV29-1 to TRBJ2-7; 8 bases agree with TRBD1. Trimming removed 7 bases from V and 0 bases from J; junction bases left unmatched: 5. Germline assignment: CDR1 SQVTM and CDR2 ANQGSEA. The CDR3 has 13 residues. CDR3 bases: TGCAGCGCCCGACAGGGGTCCTCCTACGAGCAGTACTTC. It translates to CSARQGSSYEQYF.

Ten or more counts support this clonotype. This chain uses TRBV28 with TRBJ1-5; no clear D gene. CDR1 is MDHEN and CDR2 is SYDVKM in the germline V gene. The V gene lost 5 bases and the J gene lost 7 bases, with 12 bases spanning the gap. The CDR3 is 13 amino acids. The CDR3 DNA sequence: TGTGCCAGCAGTATGGGGAGGGTACAGCCCCAGCATTTT. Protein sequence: CASSMGRVQPQHF. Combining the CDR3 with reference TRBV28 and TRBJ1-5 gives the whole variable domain DVKVTQSSRYLVKRTGEKVFLECVQDMDHENMFWYRQDPGLGLRLIYFSYDVKMKEKGDIPEGYSVSREKKERFSLILESASTNQTSMYLCASSMGRVQPQHFGDGTRLSIL.

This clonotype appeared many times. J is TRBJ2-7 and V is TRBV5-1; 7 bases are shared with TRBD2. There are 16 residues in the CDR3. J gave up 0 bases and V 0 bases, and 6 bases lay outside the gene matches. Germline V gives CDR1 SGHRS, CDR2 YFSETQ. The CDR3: CASSLGRTRSSYEQYF. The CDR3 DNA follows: TGCGCCAGCAGCTTGGGCAGGACTAGGAGCTCCTACGAGCAGTACTTC. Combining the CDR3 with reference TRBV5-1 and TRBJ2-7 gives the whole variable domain KAGVTQTPRYLIKTRGQQVTLSCSPISGHRSVSWYQQTPGQGLQFLFEYFSETQRNKGNFPGRFSGRQFSNSRSEMNVSTLELGDSALYLCASSLGRTRSSYEQYFGPGTRLTVT.

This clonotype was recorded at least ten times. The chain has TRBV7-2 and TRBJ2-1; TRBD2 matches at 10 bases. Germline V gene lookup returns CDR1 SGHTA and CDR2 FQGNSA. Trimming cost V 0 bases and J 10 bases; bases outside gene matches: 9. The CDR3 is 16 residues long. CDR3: CASSLAPSGGAGEQFF. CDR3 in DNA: TGTGCCAGCAGCTTAGCGCCCAGCGGGGGGGCAGGCGAGCAGTTCTTC.

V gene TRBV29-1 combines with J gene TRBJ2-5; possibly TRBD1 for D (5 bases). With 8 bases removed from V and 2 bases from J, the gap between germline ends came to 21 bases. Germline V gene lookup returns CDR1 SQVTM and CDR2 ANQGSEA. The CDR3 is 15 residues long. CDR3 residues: CSPPPDKFFQETQYF. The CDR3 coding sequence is TGCAGCCCCCCCCCGGACAAGTTCTTTCAAGAGACCCAGTACTTC.

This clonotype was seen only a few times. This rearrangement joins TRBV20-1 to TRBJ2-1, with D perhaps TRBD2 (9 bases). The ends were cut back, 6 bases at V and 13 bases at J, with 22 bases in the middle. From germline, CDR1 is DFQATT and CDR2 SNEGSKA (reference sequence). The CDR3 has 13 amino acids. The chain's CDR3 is CSAPGGARGGQFF. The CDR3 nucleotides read TGCAGTGCCCCAGGGGGCGCGCGGGGGGGTCAGTTCTTC.

The DNA of the CDR3 is TGCAGTGCTAGACCCTGGGACAGGGGGGATTCACCCCTCCACTTT. This encodes CSARPWDRGDSPLHF. The V gene is TRBV20-1, the J gene TRBJ1-6; 11 positions agree with TRBD1. With 2 bases clipped from V and 8 bases from J, the junction kept 5 bases outside the gene matches. The CDR3 totals 15 residues. Looked up from germline, CDR1 is DFQATT and CDR2 is SNEGSKA (reference sequence).

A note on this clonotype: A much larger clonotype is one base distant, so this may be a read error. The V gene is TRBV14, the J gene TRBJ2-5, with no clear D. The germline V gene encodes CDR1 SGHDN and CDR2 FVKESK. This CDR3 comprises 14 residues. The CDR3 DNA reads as TGTGCCAGCACCCAAGTTCCGGTCGCGGAGACCCAGTACTTC. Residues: CASTQVPVAETQYF.

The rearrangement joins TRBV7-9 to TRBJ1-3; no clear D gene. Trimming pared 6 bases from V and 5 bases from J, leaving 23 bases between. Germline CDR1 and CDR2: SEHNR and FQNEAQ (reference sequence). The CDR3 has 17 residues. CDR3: CASSGSTAKGSRNTIYF. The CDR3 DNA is TGTGCCAGCAGTGGATCAACGGCCAAAGGGTCTAGAAACACCATATATTTT.

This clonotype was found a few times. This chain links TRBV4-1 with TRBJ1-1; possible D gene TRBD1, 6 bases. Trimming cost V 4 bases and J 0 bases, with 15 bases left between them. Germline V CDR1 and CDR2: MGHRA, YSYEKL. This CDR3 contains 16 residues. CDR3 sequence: CASSPLLQGLNTEAFF. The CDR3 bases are TGCGCCAGCAGCCCCCTACTACAGGGACTGAACACTGAAGCTTTCTTT.

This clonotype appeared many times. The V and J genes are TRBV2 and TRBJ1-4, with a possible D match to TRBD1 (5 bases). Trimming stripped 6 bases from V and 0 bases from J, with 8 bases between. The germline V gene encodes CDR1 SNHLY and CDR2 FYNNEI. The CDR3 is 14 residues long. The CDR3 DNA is TGTGCCAGCAGCGAGGGGCCAACTAATGAAAAACTGTTTTTT. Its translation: CASSEGPTNEKLFF.

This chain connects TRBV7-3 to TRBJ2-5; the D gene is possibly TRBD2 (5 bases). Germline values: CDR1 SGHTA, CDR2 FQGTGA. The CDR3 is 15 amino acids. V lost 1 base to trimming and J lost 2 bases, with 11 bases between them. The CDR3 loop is CASSLNGIQQETQYF. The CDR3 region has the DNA TGTGCCAGCAGCTTAAACGGGATCCAACAAGAGACCCAGTACTTC.

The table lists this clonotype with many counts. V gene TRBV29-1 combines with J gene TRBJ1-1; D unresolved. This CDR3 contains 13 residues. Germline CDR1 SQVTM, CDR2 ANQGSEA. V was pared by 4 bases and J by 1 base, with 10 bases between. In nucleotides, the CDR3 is TGCAGCGTTGGGGGTTTAAGGAACACTGAAGCTTTCTTT. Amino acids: CSVGGLRNTEAFF.

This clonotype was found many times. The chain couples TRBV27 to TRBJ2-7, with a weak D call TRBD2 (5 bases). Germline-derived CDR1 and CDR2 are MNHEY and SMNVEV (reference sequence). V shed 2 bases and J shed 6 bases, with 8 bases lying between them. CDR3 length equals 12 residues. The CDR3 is CASSLTGVEQYF. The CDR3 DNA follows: TGTGCCAGCAGTTTAACCGGGGTCGAGCAGTACTTC.

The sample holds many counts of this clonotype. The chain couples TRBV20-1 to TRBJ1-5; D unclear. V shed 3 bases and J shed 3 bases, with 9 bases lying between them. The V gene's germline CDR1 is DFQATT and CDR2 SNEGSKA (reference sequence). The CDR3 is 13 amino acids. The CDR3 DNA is TGCAGTGCTAGTCCGCAGAACAATCAGCCCCAGCATTTT. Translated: CSASPQNNQPQHF.

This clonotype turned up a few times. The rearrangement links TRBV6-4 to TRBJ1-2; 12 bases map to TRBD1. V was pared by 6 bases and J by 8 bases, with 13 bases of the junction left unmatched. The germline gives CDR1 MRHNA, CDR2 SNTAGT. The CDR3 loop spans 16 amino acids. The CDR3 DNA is TGTGCCAGCAGACCGGGACAGGGGGCCCCCGGCGGCGGCTACACCTTC. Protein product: CASRPGQGAPGGGYTF.

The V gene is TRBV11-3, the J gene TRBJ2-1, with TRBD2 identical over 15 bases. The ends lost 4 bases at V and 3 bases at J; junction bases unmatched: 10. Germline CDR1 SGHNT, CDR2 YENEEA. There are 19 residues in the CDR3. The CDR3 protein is CASSSTPGLAGGFYNEQFF. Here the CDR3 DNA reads TGTGCCAGCAGCTCGACGCCGGGACTAGCGGGGGGTTTCTACAATGAGCAGTTCTTC.

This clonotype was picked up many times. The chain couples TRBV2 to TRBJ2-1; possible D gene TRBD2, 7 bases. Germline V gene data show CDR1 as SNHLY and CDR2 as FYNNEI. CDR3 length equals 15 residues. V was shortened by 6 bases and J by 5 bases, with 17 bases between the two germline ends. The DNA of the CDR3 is TGTGCCAGCAGCCCTAGGGGGGGGGCAAACAATGAGCAGTTCTTC. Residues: CASSPRGGANNEQFF.